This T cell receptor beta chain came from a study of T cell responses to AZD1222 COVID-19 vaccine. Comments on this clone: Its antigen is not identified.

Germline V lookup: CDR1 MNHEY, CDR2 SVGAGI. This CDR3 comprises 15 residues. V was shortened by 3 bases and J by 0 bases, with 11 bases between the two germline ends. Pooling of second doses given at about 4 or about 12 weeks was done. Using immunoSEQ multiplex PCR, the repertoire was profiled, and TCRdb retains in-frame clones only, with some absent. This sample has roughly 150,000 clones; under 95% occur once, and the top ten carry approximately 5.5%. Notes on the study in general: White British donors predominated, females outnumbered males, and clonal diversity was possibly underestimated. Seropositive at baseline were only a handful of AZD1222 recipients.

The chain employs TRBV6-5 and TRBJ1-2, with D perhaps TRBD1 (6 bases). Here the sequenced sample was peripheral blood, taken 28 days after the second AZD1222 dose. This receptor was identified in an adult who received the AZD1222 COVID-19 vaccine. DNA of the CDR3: TGTGCCAGCAGTTATATGGGGGCTGCTAACTATGGCTACACCTTC. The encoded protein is CASSYMGAANYGYTF.